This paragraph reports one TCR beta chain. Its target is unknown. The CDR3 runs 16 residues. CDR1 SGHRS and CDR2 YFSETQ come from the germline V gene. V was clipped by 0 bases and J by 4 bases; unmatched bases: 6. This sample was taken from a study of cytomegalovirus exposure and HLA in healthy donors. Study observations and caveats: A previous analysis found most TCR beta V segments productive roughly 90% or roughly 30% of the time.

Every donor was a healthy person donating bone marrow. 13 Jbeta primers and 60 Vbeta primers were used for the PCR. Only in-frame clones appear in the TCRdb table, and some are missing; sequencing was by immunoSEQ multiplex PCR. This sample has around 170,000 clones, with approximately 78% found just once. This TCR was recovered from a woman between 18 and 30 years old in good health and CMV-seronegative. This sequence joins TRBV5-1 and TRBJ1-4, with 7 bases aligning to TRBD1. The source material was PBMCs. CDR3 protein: CASSLVTGTVNEKLFF. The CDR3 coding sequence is TGCGCCAGCAGCTTGGTAACCGGGACAGTTAATGAAAAACTGTTTTTT.